Listed below are T cell receptor beta chains from one sample, sequenced in a study of neoadjuvant anti-PD-1 for oral cavity cancer. TCRdb keeps only in-frame clones here, not all; method: immunoSEQ multiplex PCR. The table records 5,500 to 7,500 clones, approximately 58% of them present only once. This material consisted of tumor tissue, taken after nivolumab (anti-PD-1) treatment. These receptors came from a person between 35 and 79 years old with oral cavity squamous cell carcinoma. Each CDR3 is given with its conserved first and last residue. D genes are given only for firm matches. Not all rows give a size; the values are once, few, many and, for expanded clones, a class.

V gene	D gene	clone size	J gene	CDR3 protein	CDR3 DNA
TRBV18	TRBD2	NA	TRBJ2-7	CASSRRTSEGEQYF	TGTGCCAGCTCACGGCGGACTAGCGAAGGCGAGCAGTACTTC
TRBV2	TRBD2	NA	TRBJ2-1	CASTLLSGVSNEQFF	TGTGCCAGCACTCTCCTGAGCGGGGTCTCGAATGAGCAGTTCTTC
TRBV28	NA	NA	TRBJ1-2	CASSLGGAPYGYTF	TGTGCCAGCAGCCTAGGGGGGGCCCCCTATGGCTACACCTTC
TRBV27	NA	NA	TRBJ1-2	CASSASVEGYGYTF	TGTGCCAGCAGTGCCTCGGTAGAAGGCTATGGCTACACCTTC
TRBV2	TRBD1	few	TRBJ2-7	CASSVTGVYEQYF	TGTGCCAGCAGTGTTACAGGGGTATACGAGCAGTACTTC
TRBV6-1	TRBD1	few	TRBJ1-5	CASTPGGGINQPQHF	TGTGCCAGCACCCCAGGGGGGGGAATCAATCAGCCCCAGCATTTT
TRBV7-9	NA	medium-sized	TRBJ2-5	CASSPISEAQYF	TGTGCCAGCAGCCCGATCTCCGAGGCCCAGTACTTC
TRBV18	NA	NA	TRBJ2-7	CASSPPTDRFKQYF	TGTGCCAGCTCACCACCAACTGACAGGTTCAAGCAGTACTTC
TRBV5-5	NA	few	TRBJ1-6	CASGPQGASPLHF	TGTGCCAGCGGACCACAGGGAGCTTCACCCCTCCACTTT
TRBV5-6	NA	NA	TRBJ1-6	CASSFRDRDSPLHF	TGTGCCAGCAGCTTCCGGGACCGCGATTCACCCCTCCACTTT
TRBV6-1	NA	NA	TRBJ1-5	CASSQGMYNQPQHF	TGTGCCAGCTCCCAGGGGATGTACAATCAGCCCCAGCATTTT
TRBV2	TRBD1	NA	TRBJ1-2	CASLRGPGTDYGYTF	TGTGCCAGCTTACGAGGTCCCGGGACAGATTATGGCTACACCTTC
TRBV2	NA	NA	TRBJ2-3	CASKRGGSGIGTDTQYF	TGTGCCAGCAAAAGGGGAGGTTCGGGAATTGGCACAGATACGCAGTATTTT
TRBV5-8	TRBD2	NA	TRBJ2-1	CAISKGLAGGTYNEQFF	TGTGCCATCTCGAAGGGACTAGCGGGAGGGACTTACAATGAGCAGTTCTTC
TRBV25-1	NA	NA	TRBJ2-7	CASKPQGERYEQYF	TGTGCCAGCAAACCCCAGGGAGAGAGGTACGAGCAGTACTTC
TRBV19	NA	few	TRBJ1-6	CASGRHNSPLHF	TGTGCCAGCGGACGCCATAATTCACCCCTCCACTTT
TRBV30	NA	large	TRBJ2-5	CAWSVQGETQYF	TGTGCCTGGAGTGTACAAGGGGAGACCCAGTACTTC
TRBV5-5	TRBD1	few	TRBJ1-6	CASSPRTGYNSPLHF	TGTGCCAGCAGTCCCAGGACAGGTTATAATTCACCCCTCCACTTT
TRBV5-4	TRBD2	few	TRBJ2-1	CATSTPGGGKDNEQFF	TGTGCCACCTCCACGCCAGGCGGGGGGAAAGACAATGAGCAGTTCTTC
TRBV7-2	NA	NA	TRBJ2-7	CASSLDYDEQYF	TGTGCCAGCAGCTTAGACTATGACGAGCAGTACTTC
TRBV5-1	NA	few	TRBJ1-1	CASSSSGTEAFF	TGCGCCAGCAGCTCGTCCGGCACTGAAGCTTTCTTT
TRBV11-3	NA	once	TRBJ2-1	CASSPRDTNNEQFF	TGTGCCAGCAGCCCTCGGGACACTAACAATGAGCAGTTCTTC
TRBV9	NA	NA	TRBJ2-1	CASSVDRAYNEQFF	TGTGCCAGCAGCGTAGATAGAGCCTACAATGAGCAGTTCTTC
TRBV7-2	TRBD1	few	TRBJ2-3	CASSLAGQGRQYF	TGTGCCAGCAGCTTAGCCGGACAGGGTAGGCAGTATTTT
TRBV6-4	TRBD2	NA	TRBJ2-1	CASSAGGSYNEQFF	TGTGCCAGCAGTGCGGGGGGCTCCTACAATGAGCAGTTCTTC
TRBV6-1	NA	NA	TRBJ1-1	CASSRTRGRWTEAFF	TGTGCCAGCAGCAGGACAAGGGGTAGATGGACTGAAGCTTTCTTT
TRBV28	NA	NA	TRBJ2-2	CASSLGGLGTGELFF	TGTGCCAGCAGTTTAGGGGGCCTAGGCACCGGGGAGCTGTTTTTT
TRBV11-3	TRBD1	NA	TRBJ2-7	CASSFYRGYEQYF	TGTGCCAGCAGCTTCTACAGGGGTTACGAGCAGTACTTC
TRBV7-9	TRBD1	NA	TRBJ1-1	CASRSGTGSEAFF	TGTGCCAGCAGATCCGGGACAGGTAGTGAAGCTTTCTTT
TRBV10-3	TRBD1	NA	TRBJ1-2	CASGGEDRGLGGGYTF	TGTGCCTCCGGGGGGGAAGACAGGGGCTTGGGCGGTGGCTACACCTTC
TRBV4-1	NA	NA	TRBJ2-1	CASSSSDRYNEQFF	TGCGCCAGCAGCTCCTCGGACAGATACAATGAGCAGTTCTTC
TRBV10-2	TRBD1	NA	TRBJ2-1	CASRYRQGGSNEQFF	TGCGCCAGCAGGTATAGACAGGGGGGTAGCAATGAGCAGTTCTTC
TRBV28	TRBD1	few	TRBJ1-5	CATSKSGQGYQTQHF	TGTGCCACCAGCAAGTCTGGACAGGGGTATCAGACCCAGCATTTT
TRBV7-2	TRBD1	few	TRBJ2-7	CASSLAQGNEQYF	TGTGCCAGCAGCTTAGCACAGGGGAACGAGCAGTACTTC
TRBV2	NA	NA	TRBJ2-7	CASSPPGRYEQYF	TGTGCCAGCAGCCCTCCGGGACGATACGAGCAGTACTTC
TRBV6-5	NA	NA	TRBJ2-1	CASTTPGRGSEQFF	TGTGCCAGCACCACCCCCGGGAGAGGGAGTGAGCAGTTCTTC
TRBV7-2	TRBD1	NA	TRBJ2-7	CASSVPGQLIYEQYF	TGTGCCAGCAGCGTACCGGGACAGCTAATCTACGAGCAGTACTTC
TRBV6-6	NA	once	TRBJ1-1	CASSYDRNREAFF	TGTGCCAGCAGTTACGATCGAAACCGAGAGGCTTTCTTT
TRBV5-1	NA	NA	TRBJ2-7	CASSLDGVPREQYF	TGCGCCAGCAGCTTGGATGGGGTTCCGCGCGAGCAGTACTTC
TRBV11-2	NA	few	TRBJ1-1	CASSLAQGITEAFF	TGTGCCAGCAGCTTAGCGCAGGGCATCACTGAAGCTTTCTTT
TRBV11-2	NA	NA	TRBJ2-1	CASSFGLRNEQFF	TGTGCCAGCAGCTTCGGCCTACGGAATGAGCAGTTCTTC
TRBV27	NA	few	TRBJ2-7	CASSLRRGGVDEQYF	TGTGCCAGCAGTCTCCGAAGGGGGGGGGTCGACGAGCAGTACTTC
TRBV21-1	NA	NA	TRBJ2-2	CASSKVNREGPEHTGNTGELFF	TGTGCCAGCAGCAAAGTTAACAGGGAAGGCCCCGAACACACCGGGAACACCGGGGAGCTGTTTTTT
TRBV27	TRBD2	NA	TRBJ2-1	CASHGTRGVNEQFF	TGTGCCAGCCACGGGACTAGGGGGGTCAATGAGCAGTTCTTC
TRBV6-5	NA	NA	TRBJ1-5	CASSYQGNQPQHF	TGTGCCAGCAGTTACCAGGGCAATCAGCCCCAGCATTTT
TRBV25-1	TRBD2	NA	TRBJ2-7	CAAKGLAGEQYF	TGTGCCGCCAAGGGACTAGCGGGCGAGCAGTACTTC
TRBV5-1	TRBD1	NA	TRBJ2-3	CASSPGPGQGPTDTQYF	TGCGCCAGCAGCCCCGGACCGGGACAGGGCCCCACAGATACGCAGTATTTT
TRBV14	TRBD2	large	TRBJ2-1	CASSHLRLAGGNEQFF	TGTGCCAGCAGCCATCTTCGGCTAGCGGGGGGCAATGAGCAGTTCTTC
TRBV5-6	TRBD1	few	TRBJ2-7	CASSRRWGQGFYEQYF	TGTGCCAGCAGTCGTAGGTGGGGACAGGGTTTCTACGAGCAGTACTTC
TRBV29-1	NA	NA	TRBJ2-1	CSAAHNEQFF	TGCAGCGCTGCTCACAATGAGCAGTTCTTC
TRBV19	NA	NA	TRBJ1-2	CASSTPGGSGGYTF	TGTGCCAGTAGTACGCCTGGAGGTTCGGGGGGCTACACCTTC
TRBV2	NA	few	TRBJ1-5	CASSGAVGVGGSNQPQHF	TGTGCCAGCAGTGGGGCGGTAGGGGTTGGGGGAAGCAATCAGCCCCAGCATTTT
TRBV7-9	NA	NA	TRBJ1-5	CASSHESRGTNQPQHF	TGTGCCAGCAGCCACGAGAGCCGGGGGACCAATCAGCCCCAGCATTTT
TRBV5-5	NA	NA	TRBJ1-1	CASSLQGVAEAFF	TGTGCCAGCAGCTTACAGGGTGTGGCTGAAGCTTTCTTT
TRBV18	NA	NA	TRBJ2-1	CASSRDQGPYNEQFF	TGTGCCAGCTCGCGAGATCAGGGTCCATACAATGAGCAGTTCTTC
TRBV19	NA	NA	TRBJ2-7	CASSMQAAVLTYEQYF	TGTGCCAGTAGTATGCAGGCGGCAGTCCTTACCTACGAGCAGTACTTC
TRBV11-2	NA	NA	TRBJ2-7	CASSLAGGREQYF	TGTGCCAGCAGCTTAGCGGGGGGCAGGGAGCAGTACTTC
TRBV7-8	TRBD2	NA	TRBJ2-3	CASSLWTSGSTDTQYF	TGTGCCAGCAGCTTATGGACTAGCGGGTCCACAGATACGCAGTATTTT
TRBV6-4	NA	NA	TRBJ2-3	CASSDSTGQGFADTQYF	TGTGCCAGCAGTGACTCGACGGGCCAGGGGTTTGCAGATACGCAGTATTTT
TRBV19	TRBD1	NA	TRBJ1-5	CASSDGQGPQPQHF	TGTGCCAGTAGTGACGGACAGGGCCCTCAGCCCCAGCATTTT